This T cell receptor beta chain was profiled in a study of Ad26.COV2.S vaccination and SARS-CoV-2 variants. At the level of the study: By the intramuscular route, Ad26.COV2.S was given once, or twice 56 days apart.

As regards this clone: The antigen remains undetermined.

TCRdb's copy holds only in-frame clones and misses some; the assay was immunoSEQ multiplex PCR. The sample records hundreds of thousands of clones, 80% to 90% being singletons. Study observations and caveats: Breadth and depth estimates from TCRs may understate total T cell responses.

The length of the CDR3 is 13 residues. V was cut by 5 bases and J by 11 bases, with 15 bases left in between. Germline lookup yields CDR1 LNHNV and CDR2 YYDKDF (reference sequence). Noted treatment: some 20 received Ad26.COV2.S at low or high dose, single or two shots; about 5 received placebo; per-sample allocation not given. At day 63 after the first vaccine or placebo injection, samples were drawn. The vaccine delivered Wuhan-strain SARS-CoV-2 spike through an Ad26 vector. The sequenced sample was peripheral blood, obtained in a trial of Ad26.COV2.S vaccine versus placebo. The sequence was obtained from a person between 18 and 65 years old who received the Ad26.COV2.S COVID-19 vaccine or a placebo. V is TRBV15 and J is TRBJ1-4; D uncertain. The CDR3, as DNA: TGTGCCACCAGCGACGGGGTTCGGAGCAAACTGTTTTTT. Protein: CATSDGVRSKLFF.